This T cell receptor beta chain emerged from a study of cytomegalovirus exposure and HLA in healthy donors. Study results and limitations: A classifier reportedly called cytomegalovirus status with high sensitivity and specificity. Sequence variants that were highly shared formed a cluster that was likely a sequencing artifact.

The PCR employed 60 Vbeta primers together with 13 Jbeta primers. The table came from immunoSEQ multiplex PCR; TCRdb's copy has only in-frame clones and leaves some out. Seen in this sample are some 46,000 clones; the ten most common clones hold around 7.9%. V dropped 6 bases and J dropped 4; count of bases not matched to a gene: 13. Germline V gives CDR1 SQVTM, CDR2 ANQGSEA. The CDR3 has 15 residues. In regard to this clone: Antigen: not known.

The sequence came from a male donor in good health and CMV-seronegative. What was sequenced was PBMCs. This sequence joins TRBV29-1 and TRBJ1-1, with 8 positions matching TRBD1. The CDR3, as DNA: TGCAGCGTGGAGGAAAACACTACAGGGGGCACTGAAGCTTTCTTT. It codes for CSVEENTTGGTEAFF.